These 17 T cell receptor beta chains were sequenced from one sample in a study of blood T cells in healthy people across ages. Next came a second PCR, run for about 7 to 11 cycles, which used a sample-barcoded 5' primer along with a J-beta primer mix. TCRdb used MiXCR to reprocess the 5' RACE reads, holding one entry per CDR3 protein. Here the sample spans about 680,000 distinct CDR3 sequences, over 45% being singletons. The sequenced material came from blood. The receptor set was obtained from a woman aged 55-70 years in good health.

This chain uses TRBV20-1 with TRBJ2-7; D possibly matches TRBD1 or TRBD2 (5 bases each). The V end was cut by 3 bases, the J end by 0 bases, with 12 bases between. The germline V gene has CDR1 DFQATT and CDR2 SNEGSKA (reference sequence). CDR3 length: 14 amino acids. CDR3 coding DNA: TGCAGTGCTAGGAGACGGGGCAGCTCCTACGAGCAGTACTTC. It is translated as CSARRRGSSYEQYF.

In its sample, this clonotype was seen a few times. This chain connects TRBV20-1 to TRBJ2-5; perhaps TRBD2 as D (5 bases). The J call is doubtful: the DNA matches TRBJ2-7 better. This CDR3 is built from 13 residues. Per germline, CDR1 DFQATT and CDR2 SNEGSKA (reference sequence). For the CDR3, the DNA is TGCAGTGCTAGAGAAGGGCTAGCATACGAGCAGTACTTC. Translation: CSAREGLAYEQYF.

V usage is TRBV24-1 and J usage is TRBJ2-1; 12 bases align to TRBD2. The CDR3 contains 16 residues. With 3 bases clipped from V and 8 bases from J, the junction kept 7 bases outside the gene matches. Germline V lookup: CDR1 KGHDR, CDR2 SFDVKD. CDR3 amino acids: CATSDPGTSGFHEQFF. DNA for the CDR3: TGTGCCACCAGTGATCCAGGGACTAGCGGGTTTCATGAGCAGTTCTTC.

The DNA for the CDR3 is TGCAGTGCTAGAGATGTGGGACTAGCGGGTAAAACCTACGAGCAGTACTTC. Translation gives CSARDVGLAGKTYEQYF. This sequence joins TRBV20-1 and TRBJ2-7; 12 bases map to TRBD2. The CDR3 has 17 residues. Germline V gene data show CDR1 as DFQATT and CDR2 as SNEGSKA (reference sequence). The V segment lost 0 bases and the J segment 2 bases; nucleotides outside the gene matches: 8.

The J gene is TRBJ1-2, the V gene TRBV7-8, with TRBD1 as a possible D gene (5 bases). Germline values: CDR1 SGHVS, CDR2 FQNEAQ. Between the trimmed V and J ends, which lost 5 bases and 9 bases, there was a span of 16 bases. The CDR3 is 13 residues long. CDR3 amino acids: CASSLQVEGSYTF. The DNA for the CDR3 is TGTGCCAGCAGCCTCCAGGTAGAGGGGAGCTACACCTTC.

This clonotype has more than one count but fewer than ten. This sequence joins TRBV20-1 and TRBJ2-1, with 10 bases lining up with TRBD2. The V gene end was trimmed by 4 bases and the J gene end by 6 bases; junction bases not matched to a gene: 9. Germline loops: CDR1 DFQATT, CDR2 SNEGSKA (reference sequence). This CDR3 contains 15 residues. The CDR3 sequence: CSATPGLAIPNEQFF. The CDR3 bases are TGCAGTGCTACTCCGGGACTAGCGATCCCCAATGAGCAGTTCTTC.

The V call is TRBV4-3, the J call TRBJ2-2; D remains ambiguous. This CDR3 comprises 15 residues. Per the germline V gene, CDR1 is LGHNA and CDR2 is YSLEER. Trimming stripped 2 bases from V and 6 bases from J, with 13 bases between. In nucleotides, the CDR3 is TGCGCCAGCAGCCAAAAGGGTTTGGTTCCCGGGGAGCTGTTTTTT. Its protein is CASSQKGLVPGELFF.

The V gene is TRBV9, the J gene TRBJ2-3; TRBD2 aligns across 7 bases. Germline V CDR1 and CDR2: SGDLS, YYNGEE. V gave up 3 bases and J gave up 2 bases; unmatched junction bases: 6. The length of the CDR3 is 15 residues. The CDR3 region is CASSASGVDTDTQYF. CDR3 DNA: TGTGCCAGCAGCGCGAGCGGGGTTGACACAGATACGCAGTATTTT.

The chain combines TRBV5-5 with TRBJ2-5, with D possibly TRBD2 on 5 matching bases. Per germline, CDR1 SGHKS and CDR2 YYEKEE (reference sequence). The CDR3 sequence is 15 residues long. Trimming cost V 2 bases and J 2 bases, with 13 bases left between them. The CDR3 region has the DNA TGTGCCAGCAGCTTAGGCTTAGCGACACAAGAGACCCAGTACTTC. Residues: CASSLGLATQETQYF.

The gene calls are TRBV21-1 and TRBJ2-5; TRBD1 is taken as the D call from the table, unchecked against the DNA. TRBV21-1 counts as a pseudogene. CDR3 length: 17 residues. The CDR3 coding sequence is TGTGCCAGCAGCAAAGACGACGCAGGGGCATACCAAGAGACCCAGTACTTC. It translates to CASSKDDAGAYQETQYF.

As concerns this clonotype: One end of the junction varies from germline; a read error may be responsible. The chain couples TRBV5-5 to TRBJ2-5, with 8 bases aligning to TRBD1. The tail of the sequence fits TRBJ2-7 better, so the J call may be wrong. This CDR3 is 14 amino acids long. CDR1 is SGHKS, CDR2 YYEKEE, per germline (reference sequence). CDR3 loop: CANSNGQGSSEQYF. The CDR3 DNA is TGTGCCAACAGCAACGGACAGGGATCCTCCGAGCAGTACTTC.

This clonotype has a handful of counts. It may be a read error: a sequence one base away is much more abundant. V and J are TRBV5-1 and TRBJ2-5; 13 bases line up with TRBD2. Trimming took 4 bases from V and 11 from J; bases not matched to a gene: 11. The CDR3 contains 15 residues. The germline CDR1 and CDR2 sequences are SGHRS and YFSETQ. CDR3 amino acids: CASSPGLAGEGEQYF. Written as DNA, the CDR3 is TGCGCCAGCAGCCCCGGACTAGCGGGAGAAGGGGAGCAGTACTTC.

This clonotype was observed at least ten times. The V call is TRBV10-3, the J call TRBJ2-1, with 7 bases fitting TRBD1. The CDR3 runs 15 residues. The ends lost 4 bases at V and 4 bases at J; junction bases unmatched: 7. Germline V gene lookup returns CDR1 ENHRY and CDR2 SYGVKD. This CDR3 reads CAISGQGDLYNEQFF. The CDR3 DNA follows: TGTGCCATCAGTGGACAGGGCGACCTATACAATGAGCAGTTCTTC.

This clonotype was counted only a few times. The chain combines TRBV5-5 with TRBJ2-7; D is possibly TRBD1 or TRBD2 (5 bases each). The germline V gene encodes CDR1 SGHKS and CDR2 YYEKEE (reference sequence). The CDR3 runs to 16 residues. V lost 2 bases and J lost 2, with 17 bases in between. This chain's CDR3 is CASSFRSETVAYEQYF. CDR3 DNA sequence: TGTGCCAGCAGCTTCCGTAGCGAGACAGTGGCCTACGAGCAGTACTTC.

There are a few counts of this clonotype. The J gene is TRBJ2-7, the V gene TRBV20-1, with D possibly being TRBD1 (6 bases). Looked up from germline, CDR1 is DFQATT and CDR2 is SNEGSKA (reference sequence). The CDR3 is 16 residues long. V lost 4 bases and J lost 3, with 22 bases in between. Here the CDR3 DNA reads TGCAGTGCTATCCCGCGCCCAGGGGACCTACACTACGAGCAGTACTTC. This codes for CSAIPRPGDLHYEQYF.

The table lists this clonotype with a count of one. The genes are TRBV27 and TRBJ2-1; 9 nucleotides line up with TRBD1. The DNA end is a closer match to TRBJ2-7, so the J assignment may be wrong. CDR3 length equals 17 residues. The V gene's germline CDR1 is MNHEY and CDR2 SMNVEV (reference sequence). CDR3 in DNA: TGTGCCAGCCGGGACAGGGTGGGGACTGGCTCCTACAATGAGCAGTACTTC. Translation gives CASRDRVGTGSYNEQYF.

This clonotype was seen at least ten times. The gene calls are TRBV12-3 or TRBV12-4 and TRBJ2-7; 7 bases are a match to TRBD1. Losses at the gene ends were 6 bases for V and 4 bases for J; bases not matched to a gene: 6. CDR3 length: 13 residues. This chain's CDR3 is CASRMGQTYEQYF. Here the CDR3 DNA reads TGTGCCAGCAGGATGGGACAGACATACGAGCAGTACTTC.